These T cell receptor beta chains were read from a single sample in a study of PD-1 blockade in mismatch repair-deficient tumors. TCRdb's copy holds only in-frame clones and misses some; the assay was immunoSEQ multiplex PCR. The sample yields roughly 40,000 clones, 80% to 90% seen once. The material sequenced was peripheral blood, taken 76 weeks after starting pembrolizumab. The receptors derive from an adult with mismatch repair-deficient cancer. The CDR3 runs from the conserved cysteine through the conserved F or W. D genes are given only for firm matches. The size entry is marked missing in some rows and otherwise reads once, few, many or a size class.

d_call	v_call	clone_size	j_call	cdr3_nt	cdr3_aa
TRBD1	TRBV7-2	.	TRBJ2-1	TGTGCCAGCAGCTTAGCCGGGACAGGGGGCGCGTTCTTC	CASSLAGTGGAFF
TRBD1	TRBV29-1	.	TRBJ1-4	TGCAGCGTTGTCAGGGGGGAAAAACTGTTTTTT	CSVVRGEKLFF
.	TRBV7-2	once	TRBJ1-1	TGTGCCAGCAGCTACTCGGGTGGGACAAAAGCTTTCTTT	CASSYSGGTKAFF
.	TRBV6-5	.	TRBJ2-3	TGTGCCAGCAGTTACTCTCGTGGGACAGATACGCAGTATTTT	CASSYSRGTDTQYF
.	TRBV19	.	TRBJ1-1	TGTGCCAGTAGTATTTTTAGGGGGAACACTGAAGCTTTCTTT	CASSIFRGNTEAFF
TRBD1	TRBV19	.	TRBJ2-5	TGTGCCAGTAGTACCTCATCCGGGACAGGCGAGACCCAGTACTTC	CASSTSSGTGETQYF
TRBD1	TRBV7-9	.	TRBJ1-2	TGTGCCAGCAGCGGTGGGACAGGAGATAACTATGGCTACACCTTC	CASSGGTGDNYGYTF
TRBD2	TRBV29-1	.	TRBJ2-1	TGCAGCGTTGAAGATCTTCTTAGCGGGAGGGCCAATGGGCAGTTCTTC	CSVEDLLSGRANGQFF
TRBD2	TRBV5-1	.	TRBJ2-5	TGCGCCAGCAAAAGACTAGCGGGCGTCCAAGAGACCCAGTACTTC	CASKRLAGVQETQYF
.	TRBV7-2	.	TRBJ2-1	TGTGCCAGCAGCTTTCTAGGCTATGAGCAGTTCTTC	CASSFLGYEQFF
TRBD1	TRBV5-4	.	TRBJ2-3	TGTGCCAGCAGCTTGGTTACAGGGGGTTGGAATACGCAGTATTTT	CASSLVTGGWNTQYF
.	TRBV5-1	.	TRBJ1-1	TGCGCCAGCAGCTTTTGGGGGAACACTGAAGCTTTCTTT	CASSFWGNTEAFF
TRBD1	TRBV27	.	TRBJ1-3	TGTGCCAGCCAGCGGGACAGGAGCTCTGGAAACACCATATATTTT	CASQRDRSSGNTIYF
TRBD1	TRBV30	.	TRBJ2-7	TGTGCCTGGAGTGTCCCGGACAGGGGGCGCTACGAGCAGTACTTC	CAWSVPDRGRYEQYF
.	TRBV20-1	.	TRBJ1-2	TGCAGTGCTAGCACAGGAAAGGGCTACACCTTC	CSASTGKGYTF
TRBD1	TRBV19	.	TRBJ1-2	TGTGCCAGTAGTCTGGACAGGGGTAATCACACCTTC	CASSLDRGNHTF
.	TRBV7-9	.	TRBJ1-1	TGTGCCAGCAGCTTCGACCCAGGAGCCGGAGCTTTCTTT	CASSFDPGAGAFF
.	TRBV13	.	TRBJ2-7	TGTGCCAGCAGCGCGTTGACCTTAAGGGACGAGCAGTACTTC	CASSALTLRDEQYF
.	TRBV7-9	.	TRBJ2-1	TGTGCCAGCAGCCATGGGGGCGTAGTGTCCGGAATCAATGAGCAGTTCTTC	CASSHGGVVSGINEQFF
TRBD2	TRBV19	.	TRBJ2-2	TGTGCCAGTAGTTCCCGGACTAGCGGGAGGAACACCGGGGAGCTGTTTTTT	CASSSRTSGRNTGELFF
.	TRBV6-1	once	TRBJ2-3	TGTGCCAGCAGTCCAAGCAGAGATACGCAGTATTTT	CASSPSRDTQYF
TRBD1	TRBV5-6	.	TRBJ2-7	TGTGCCAGCAGCACGACAGGGGGCAAGGAGCAGTACTTC	CASSTTGGKEQYF
.	TRBV5-1	.	TRBJ2-7	TGCGCCAGCAGCTTGGATGCACCTGGCGAGCAGTACTTC	CASSLDAPGEQYF
.	TRBV6-5	.	TRBJ2-1	TGTGCCAGCAGTCCTGGGACATTCAATGAGCAGTTCTTC	CASSPGTFNEQFF
.	TRBV5-1	.	TRBJ2-7	TGCGCCAGCACCGAAACTAGCTCCTACGAGCAGTACTTC	CASTETSSYEQYF
.	TRBV7-3	.	TRBJ2-4	TGTGCCAGCAGCCCAAAGAGTGACCTAGCCAAAAACATTCAGTACTTC	CASSPKSDLAKNIQYF
.	TRBV4-1	.	TRBJ2-7	TGCGCCAGCAGCCAAGGTCGAGGGAGGATCTCCGAGCAGTACTTC	CASSQGRGRISEQYF
.	TRBV7-2	few	TRBJ2-4	TGTGCCAGCAGCTTAACTCGGCCAGGCTTAGTCAAAAACATTCAGTACTTC	CASSLTRPGLVKNIQYF
.	TRBV29-1	.	TRBJ2-1	TGCAGCATAGAGGGGGGGCGCAATGAGCAGTTCTTC	CSIEGGRNEQFF
TRBD1	TRBV6-1	.	TRBJ2-5	TGTGCCAGCAGTGACCCTCTATTAGACAGGGTTGAGACCCAGTACTTC	CASSDPLLDRVETQYF
TRBD1	TRBV7-2	.	TRBJ2-1	TGTGCCAGCAGCTCGGGACAGAGATACAATGAGCAGTTCTTC	CASSSGQRYNEQFF
TRBD2	TRBV5-5	.	TRBJ2-7	TGTGCCAGCAGTCTTAGCGGGAGGGCCTTCCACGAGCAGTACTTC	CASSLSGRAFHEQYF